The sequence of this T cell receptor beta chain was determined in a study of intratumoral heterogeneity in liver cancer. Regarding the complete study: In the full cohort of 13 to 15 patients, the median age was roughly 63 years and the majority of patients were male. The overall cohort comprised some 74 multiregional samples from roughly 15 HCC patients, with 51 tumoral and roughly 20 adjacent nontumoral regions. To investigate intratumor heterogeneity, the study integrated RNA-seq, DNA sequencing, TCR-seq and SNP array data drawn from multiple regions of hepatocellular carcinoma specimens.

Findings and caveats that apply to the study as a whole: Limitations acknowledged by the authors included a relatively low number of patients and under-sampled representation of tumor-infiltrating lymphocytes.

All patients had early-stage hepatocellular carcinoma and received no therapy before surgical resection. No macroscopic evidence of necrosis or hemorrhage was present in the sampled areas. TCR sequencing (ImmunoSeq) was performed on multiple regions from two patients. Frozen tissue samples from resection were taken at least 1 cm away from one another. Samples with the label N were taken from nontumoral liver tissue next to the tumor. The DNeasy blood and tissue kit was used to extract genomic DNA from bulk tissue. In the case of this clone: Its antigen has not been determined. No much larger clone is present one base from it, and per-base qualities are unavailable.

TCR beta chain CDR3 regions were sequenced from genomic DNA using the immunoSEQ assay. Rearranged VDJ segments were amplified with primers that anneal to V and J segments. Turning to the authors' computational methods: The ImmunoSeq Analyzer software was used to calculate clonality and richness metrics. To find clones with differing abundance between regions, Fisher's exact test was applied together with a beta-binomial method for extra stringency. The clones in this table, taken by TCRdb from immuneACCESS, are in-frame only. Not every clone is retained; where verified, under half of the shortfall comes from an unresolved V gene, and the cause of the rest is unknown. The V and J calls and clone size come from that table; D and trimming were worked out from the DNA. The sample table holds some 5,000 clones, of which around 68% were seen once. The ten largest clones take up roughly a fifth of the sample.

The material was tumor-adjacent normal tissue, obtained before any cancer treatment. The origin of this receptor is a man in his 70s with hepatocellular carcinoma.

The CDR3 protein sequence reads: CASSLTGGSNEKLFF. The nucleotides read TGCGCCAGCAGCTTGACGGGGGGTTCTAATGAAAAACTGTTTTTT. The chain is assembled from TRBV5-1 and TRBJ1-4; perhaps TRBD1 is the D gene, with 5 bases matching. CDR1 and CDR2 (SGHRS, YFSETQ) derive from the germline V gene. The CDR3 has 15 amino acids, counting the end cysteine and phenylalanine. Kept here is only the CDR3 DNA, which spans 45 bases and is read in frame from base 1. V sheds 1 base and J sheds 3 bases, leaving 10 bases between their ends.